This note documents a single T cell receptor beta chain sequence. Its cognate antigen is unknown. The record originates from a study of identical twins. Study-wide findings and caveats: The presence of invariant MAIT and iNKT cells could partly confound analyses of zero-insertion sequences. For cord blood, abundant beta clonotypes had fewer insertions, unlike memory repertoires, which showed none. Models underpredicted monozygotic twin sharing of out-of-frame TCR alpha.

Trimming removed 3 bases from V and 1 base from J, with 9 bases in between. Per germline, CDR1 MDHEN and CDR2 SYDVKM. The CDR3 length is 14 residues. Through template switching, a universal primer site was introduced, and the cDNA contained unique molecular identifiers. From the 5' RACE reads, TCRdb called clonotypes with MiXCR, one entry per CDR3 protein. The sample holds approximately 1.8 million distinct CDR3 sequences; about 30% are singletons and the top ten take about 0.27%. The rearrangement links TRBV28 to TRBJ1-1, with D hard to call. The origin of this receptor is a newborn girl in good health. Sequencing was carried out using cord blood. CDR3: CASSFHLGNTEAFF. The CDR3 nucleotides are TGTGCCAGCAGTTTTCACCTGGGGAACACTGAAGCTTTCTTT.